These 29 T cell receptor beta chains came from one sample sequenced in a study of blood T cells in healthy people across ages. A second PCR, run for about 7 to 12 cycles, used a sample-barcoded 5' primer plus a J-beta primer mix. TCRdb reanalysed the 5' RACE reads using MiXCR and keeps one entry per CDR3 protein. The sample carries over a million distinct CDR3 sequences, more than 35% recorded once. The sample taken for sequencing was blood. These TCRs come from a woman aged 55-70 years in good health.

The chain uses TRBV20-1 and TRBJ2-7; D unclear. With 1 base removed from V and 0 bases from J, the gap between germline ends came to 13 bases. Germline lookup yields CDR1 DFQATT and CDR2 SNEGSKA (reference sequence). This CDR3 region has 15 residues. The CDR3, as DNA: TGCAGTGCTAGAGGCGGTGCGGTGAGCTCCTACGAGCAGTACTTC. Its translation is CSARGGAVSSYEQYF.

This clonotype has a count of ten or more. The chain couples TRBV12-3 or TRBV12-4 to TRBJ1-1, with 9 bases identical to TRBD1. With V trimmed by 5 bases and J by 3 bases, 10 bases remained unmatched. CDR3 length equals 16 residues. CDR3 sequence reads: CASSQLLTGGDTEAFF. The CDR3 DNA sequence: TGTGCCAGCAGTCAACTCCTGACAGGGGGAGACACTGAAGCTTTCTTT.

This clonotype has a handful of counts. V is TRBV12-3 or TRBV12-4 and J is TRBJ2-3, with 7 bases lining up with TRBD1. The V gene end was trimmed by 2 bases and the J gene end by 3 bases; junction bases not matched to a gene: 5. This CDR3 is 15 amino acids long. This CDR3 reads CASSLQTGITDTQYF. The CDR3, as DNA: TGTGCCAGCAGTTTACAGACAGGGATAACAGATACGCAGTATTTT.

This clonotype was seen only a few times. The chain joins TRBV27 to TRBJ2-5; 9 bases align to TRBD1. The trim removed 8 bases at V and 5 bases at J, leaving 6 bases unmatched. The CDR3 contains 13 residues. The germline V gene has CDR1 MNHEY and CDR2 SMNVEV (reference sequence). The chain's CDR3 is CASHSGQGETQYF. As DNA, the CDR3 is TGTGCCAGCCATTCTGGACAGGGGGAGACCCAGTACTTC.

On this clonotype itself: A read error is likely, as this CDR3 ends without the conserved phenylalanine or tryptophan. The rearrangement joins TRBV6-2 or TRBV6-3 to TRBJ1-4, with 8 bases identical to TRBD1. V shed 8 bases, J shed 7 bases, and the junction held 6 bases outside the gene matches. CDR3 length: 13 amino acids. Germline V gene sequence: CDR1 MNHEY, CDR2 SVGEGT. The CDR3 protein is CASRTTGGEKLFL. CDR3 DNA sequence: TGTGCCAGCCGGACAACAGGGGGTGAAAAACTGTTTCTT.

This chain links TRBV20-1 with TRBJ2-1; no clear D. Germline-derived CDR1 and CDR2 are DFQATT and SNEGSKA (reference sequence). V gave up 3 bases and J gave up 0 bases, with 12 bases separating them. The CDR3 has 15 residues. The CDR3 DNA reads as TGCAGTGCTAGCCCAGCGCCAAGCTCCTACAATGAGCAGTTCTTC. This sequence encodes CSASPAPSSYNEQFF.

The V gene is TRBV20-1, the J gene TRBJ2-5; D not certain. In germline, CDR1 is DFQATT, CDR2 SNEGSKA (reference sequence). V dropped 5 bases and J dropped 3 bases, with 16 bases sitting between them. The CDR3 is 14 amino acids. DNA of the CDR3: TGCAGTGCTGGACGCTCCGATGGGGAAGAGACCCAGTACTTC. Residues: CSAGRSDGEETQYF.

The chain recombines TRBV9 with TRBJ2-7; 9 bases map to TRBD1. Per the germline V gene, CDR1 is SGDLS and CDR2 is YYNGEE. Trimming took 0 bases from V and 7 from J; bases not matched to a gene: 8. The CDR3 contains 15 residues. The CDR3 loop is CASSVGQGVYNEQYF. The CDR3 DNA is TGTGCCAGCAGCGTAGGACAGGGGGTGTACAATGAGCAGTACTTC.

This chain connects TRBV29-1 to TRBJ2-1; TRBD2 agrees at 12 bases. Per germline, CDR1 SQVTM and CDR2 ANQGSEA. The CDR3 has 16 amino acids. The J segment lost 1 base and the V segment lost 7 bases, leaving 8 bases of the junction unmatched. CDR3 residues: CSARLAGAGSYNEQFF. The CDR3, as DNA: TGCAGCGCCAGACTAGCGGGAGCCGGTTCCTACAATGAGCAGTTCTTC.

The count of this clonotype is one. V and J are TRBV9 and TRBJ2-7; 9 nucleotides align to TRBD2. After removal of 0 bases from V and 7 bases from J, the junction contained 8 bases not matched to a gene. The CDR3 consists of 15 residues. The germline gives CDR1 SGDLS, CDR2 YYNGEE. DNA of the CDR3: TGTGCCAGCAGCGTAGCTAGCGGGAACTACAATGAGCAGTACTTC. Translation: CASSVASGNYNEQYF.

A word on this clonotype: Relative to the germline gene, one junction end is altered; a read error may explain this. This chain uses TRBV2 with TRBJ2-3, with no clear D. Germline V gene sequence: CDR1 SNHLY, CDR2 FYNNEI. The CDR3 runs 14 residues. The CDR3 DNA is TGTGCCGGCAGTGGCAGAGTTTACACAGATACGCAGTATTTT. Translated: CAGSGRVYTDTQYF.

This clonotype came up a few times. The J gene is TRBJ1-6, the V gene TRBV9, with D perhaps TRBD1 (6 bases). The V and J ends lost 2 bases and 8 bases respectively, with 11 bases between them. Germline lookup yields CDR1 SGDLS and CDR2 YYNGEE. CDR3 length: 14 amino acids. CDR3 region: CASSVSGADSPLHF. In DNA form, the CDR3 reads TGTGCCAGCAGCGTCTCGGGGGCGGATTCACCCCTCCACTTT.

This clonotype was seen a handful of times. The V gene is TRBV12-3 or TRBV12-4, the J gene TRBJ2-5; unclear D gene. This CDR3 region has 16 residues. Trimming cost V 6 bases and J 1 base, with 18 bases left between them. CDR3 protein: CASSLMPLGSQETQYF. CDR3 DNA: TGTGCCAGCAGCCTTATGCCTTTAGGGTCCCAAGAGACCCAGTACTTC.

The chain joins TRBV4-1 to TRBJ2-3, with D maybe TRBD2 (6 bases). Germline lookup yields CDR1 MGHRA and CDR2 YSYEKL. This CDR3 spans 16 amino acids. Trimming removed 2 bases at V and 3 bases at J, with 15 bases between. Here the CDR3 DNA reads TGCGCCAGCAGCCAACCGGTCCGGGGGAGGACAGATACGCAGTATTTT. Residues: CASSQPVRGRTDTQYF.

The V and J genes are TRBV5-1 and TRBJ2-7; TRBD1 agrees at 8 bases. Germline V gene lookup returns CDR1 SGHRS and CDR2 YFSETQ. V dropped 0 bases and J dropped 2; count of bases not matched to a gene: 7. The CDR3 runs 16 residues. The CDR3 region is CASSLARTGRPYEQYF. The DNA of the CDR3 is TGCGCCAGCAGCTTGGCTAGGACAGGGCGCCCCTACGAGCAGTACTTC.

The gene calls are TRBV12-3 or TRBV12-4 and TRBJ2-1; 11 nucleotides line up with TRBD2. This CDR3 has 16 amino acids. V was clipped by 8 bases and J by 4 bases; unmatched bases: 10. Here the CDR3 reads CASVTSGKLGYNEQFF. CDR3 sequence (DNA): TGTGCCAGCGTGACTAGCGGGAAATTGGGGTACAATGAGCAGTTCTTC.

The chain couples TRBV7-9 to TRBJ1-1; D gene ambiguous. CDR3 length: 13 amino acids. Trimming removed 7 bases at V and 3 bases at J, with 12 bases between. Germline CDR1 and CDR2: SEHNR and FQNEAQ (reference sequence). The CDR3 sequence is CASTIMQDTEAFF. In nucleotides, the CDR3 is TGTGCCAGCACCATAATGCAGGACACTGAAGCTTTCTTT. The full variable domain, its missing parts supplied by reference TRBV7-9 and TRBJ1-1, is DTGVSQNPRHKITKRGQNVTFRCDPISEHNRLYWYRQTLGQGPEFLTYFQNEAQLEKSRLLSDRFSAERPKGSFSTLEIQRTEQGDSAMYLCASTIMQDTEAFFGQGTRLTVV.

The chain is built from TRBV13 and TRBJ1-1; maybe TRBD1 (6 bases). V lost 5 bases and J 4 bases, leaving 14 bases between the germline ends. This CDR3 is 14 amino acids long. The V gene's germline CDR1 is PRHDT and CDR2 FYEKMQ (reference sequence). CDR3 amino acids: CASSLTGWGTEAFF. The CDR3 DNA follows: TGTGCCAGCAGCCTTACAGGGTGGGGCACTGAAGCTTTCTTT.

Here the CDR3 DNA reads TGTGCCAGCAGTTTAAGGGGATCCCGAGGGGACAGCTCCTACGAGCAGTACTTC. It encodes CASSLRGSRGDSSYEQYF. The chain uses TRBV28 and TRBJ2-7; 7 positions agree with TRBD1. The CDR3 has 18 residues. With V trimmed by 2 bases and J by 0 bases, 13 bases remained unmatched. Germline V gives CDR1 MDHEN, CDR2 SYDVKM.

This clonotype was observed a handful of times. The chain recombines TRBV10-3 with TRBJ1-2; 7 positions agree with TRBD1. Per the germline V gene, CDR1 is ENHRY and CDR2 is SYGVKD. The CDR3 is 14 amino acids. The V and J ends lost 3 bases and 7 bases, in that order; junction bases with no gene match: 8. CDR3 sequence reads: CAISEGQAPGGYTF. The CDR3 DNA sequence: TGTGCCATCAGTGAAGGACAGGCCCCCGGTGGCTACACCTTC.

This rearrangement joins TRBV20-1 to TRBJ2-3; no clear D. V dropped 5 bases and J dropped 3 bases, with 18 bases sitting between them. This CDR3 has 15 amino acids. The germline CDR1 and CDR2 sequences are DFQATT and SNEGSKA (reference sequence). This chain's CDR3 is CSAGPFLLATDTQYF. The CDR3 nucleotides read TGCAGTGCTGGACCGTTTCTCCTTGCGACAGATACGCAGTATTTT.

In this sample, this clonotype turned up a few times. CDR3 sequence reads: CSARDEGGLGVEQFF. For the CDR3, the DNA is TGCAGTGCTAGAGATGAGGGGGGACTAGGTGTTGAGCAGTTCTTC. This chain uses TRBV20-1 with TRBJ2-1, with 8 nucleotides matching TRBD2. The V and J ends lost 0 bases and 9 bases, in that order; junction bases with no gene match: 10. Germline V gene data show CDR1 as DFQATT and CDR2 as SNEGSKA (reference sequence). The CDR3 is made up of 15 amino acids.

This clonotype was detected a few times. The CDR3 coding sequence is TGCGCCAGCAGCTTAGGGGGTTTGGGTAATGAAAAACTGTTTTTT. Encoded protein: CASSLGGLGNEKLFF. The chain carries TRBV5-1 and TRBJ1-4; D perhaps matches TRBD1 (6 bases). The CDR3 has 15 residues. Germline V lookup: CDR1 SGHRS, CDR2 YFSETQ. Trimming left V 2 bases short and J 4 bases short, with 12 bases between.

This clonotype was picked up a small number of times. The chain carries TRBV27 and TRBJ2-1; 9 positions match TRBD1. From germline, CDR1 is MNHEY and CDR2 SMNVEV (reference sequence). Germline trimming cut 6 bases from V and 6 bases from J; bases unmatched to any gene: 0. The CDR3 has 12 amino acids. CDR3 coding DNA: TGTGCCAGCAGGGACAGGGGCAATGAGCAGTTCTTC. This encodes CASRDRGNEQFF.

This clonotype was seen a handful of times. The rearrangement joins TRBV15 to TRBJ2-5; no clear D. The CDR3 extends over 13 amino acids. Germline CDR1 reads LNHNV; CDR2 reads YYDKDF (reference sequence). V dropped 3 bases and J dropped 2 bases, with 7 bases sitting between them. DNA for the CDR3: TGTGCCACCAGCAGTGACTCGCAAGAGACCCAGTACTTC. This encodes CATSSDSQETQYF. The whole variable domain, filled in from reference TRBV15 and TRBJ2-5, reads DAMVIQNPRYQVTQFGKPVTLSCSQTLNHNVMYWYQQKSSQAPKLLFHYYDKDFNNEADTPDNFQSRRPNTSFCFLDIRSPGLGDTAMYLCATSSDSQETQYFGPGTRLLVL.

V and J are TRBV11-2 and TRBJ2-7, with 11 nucleotides matching TRBD1. Unmatched junction bases numbered 6, after V lost 7 bases and J lost 7 bases. This CDR3 is 13 amino acids long. Germline values: CDR1 SGHAT, CDR2 FQNNGV. CDR3 DNA sequence: TGTGCCAGCAAGGGACAGGGGGACAATGAGCAGTACTTC. It is translated as CASKGQGDNEQYF.

This clonotype was seen a single time. The chain joins TRBV5-4 to TRBJ1-1; D gene ambiguous. Germline loops: CDR1 SGHNT, CDR2 YYREEE (reference sequence). The CDR3 runs 15 residues. Between the trimmed V and J ends, which lost 4 bases and 0 bases, there was a span of 13 bases. CDR3 sequence: CASSPPSSMNTEAFF. The CDR3, as DNA: TGTGCCAGCAGCCCCCCCTCCAGCATGAACACTGAAGCTTTCTTT. The whole variable domain, filled in from reference TRBV5-4 and TRBJ1-1, reads ETGVTQSPTHLIKTRGQQVTLRCSSQSGHNTVSWYQQALGQGPQFIFQYYREEENGRGNFPPRFSGLQFPNYSSELNVNALELDDSALYLCASSPPSSMNTEAFFGQGTRLTVV.

The chain joins TRBV12-3 or TRBV12-4 to TRBJ2-7, with 9 positions matching TRBD1. V was pared by 3 bases and J by 6 bases, with 12 bases of the junction left unmatched. The CDR3 covers 16 residues. The CDR3 region has the DNA TGTGCCAGCAGTTTGGGCCGGCCGGGACAGGGATGCGAGCAGTACTTC. Translated, it gives CASSLGRPGQGCEQYF.

With regard to this clonotype: A single base separates this from a much larger clone, so it may be a read error. The rearrangement links TRBV6-2 or TRBV6-3 to TRBJ2-1, with 9 bases identical to TRBD1. CDR1 is MNHEY and CDR2 is SVGEGT in the germline V gene. This CDR3 is built from 14 residues. Trimming at V came to 5 bases and at J to 9 bases, leaving 8 bases not matched to a gene. The CDR3 spells CASSDLTGGSEQFF. The CDR3 DNA sequence: TGTGCCAGCAGTGACCTGACAGGGGGGAGTGAGCAGTTCTTC.